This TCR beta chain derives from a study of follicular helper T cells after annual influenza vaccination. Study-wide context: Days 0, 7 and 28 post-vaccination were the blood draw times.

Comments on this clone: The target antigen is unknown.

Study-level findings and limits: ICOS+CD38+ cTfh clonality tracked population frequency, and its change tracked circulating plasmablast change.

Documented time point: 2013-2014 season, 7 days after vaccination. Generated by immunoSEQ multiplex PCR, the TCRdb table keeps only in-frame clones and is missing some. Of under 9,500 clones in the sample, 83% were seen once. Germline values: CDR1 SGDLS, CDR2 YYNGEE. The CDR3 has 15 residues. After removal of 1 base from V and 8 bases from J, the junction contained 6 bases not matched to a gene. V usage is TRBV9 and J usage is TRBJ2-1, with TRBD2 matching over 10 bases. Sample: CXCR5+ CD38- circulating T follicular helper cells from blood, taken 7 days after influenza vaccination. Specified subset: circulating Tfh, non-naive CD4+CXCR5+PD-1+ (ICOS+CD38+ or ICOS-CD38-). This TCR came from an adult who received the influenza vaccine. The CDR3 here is CASSVSLAGEDEQFF. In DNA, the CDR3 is TGTGCCAGCAGCGTATCCCTAGCGGGGGAGGATGAGCAGTTCTTC. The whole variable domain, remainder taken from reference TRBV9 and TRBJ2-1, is DSGVTQTPKHLITATGQRVTLRCSPRSGDLSVYWYQQSLDQGLQFLIQYYNGEERAKGNILERFSAQQFPDLHSELNLSSLELGDSALYFCASSVSLAGEDEQFFGPGTRLTVL.